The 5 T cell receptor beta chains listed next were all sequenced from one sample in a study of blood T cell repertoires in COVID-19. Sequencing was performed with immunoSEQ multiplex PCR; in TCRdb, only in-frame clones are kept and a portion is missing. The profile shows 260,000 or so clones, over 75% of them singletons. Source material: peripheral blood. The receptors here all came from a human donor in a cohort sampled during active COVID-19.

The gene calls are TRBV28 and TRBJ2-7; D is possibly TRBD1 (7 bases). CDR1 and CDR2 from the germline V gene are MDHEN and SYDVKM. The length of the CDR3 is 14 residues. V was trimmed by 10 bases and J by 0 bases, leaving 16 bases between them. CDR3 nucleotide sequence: TGTGCCACCGAGGGGGCGGGAAGCTCCTACGAGCAGTACTTC. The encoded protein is CATEGAGSSYEQYF.

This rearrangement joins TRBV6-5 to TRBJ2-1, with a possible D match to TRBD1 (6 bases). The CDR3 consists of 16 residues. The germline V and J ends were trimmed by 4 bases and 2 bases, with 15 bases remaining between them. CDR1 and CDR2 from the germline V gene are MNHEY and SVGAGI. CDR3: CASSSPIGGTYNEQFF. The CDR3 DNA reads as TGTGCCAGCAGTTCCCCCATTGGGGGCACCTACAATGAGCAGTTCTTC.

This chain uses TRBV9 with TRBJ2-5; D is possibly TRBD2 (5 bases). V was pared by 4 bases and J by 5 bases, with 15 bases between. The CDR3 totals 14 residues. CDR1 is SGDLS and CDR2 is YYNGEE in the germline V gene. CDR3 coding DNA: TGTGCCAGCAGCTTATTTGGACGAGGGGAGACCCAGTACTTC. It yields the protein CASSLFGRGETQYF.

The CDR3 DNA is TGTGCCAGCAGTTCCAGGGGGCGCGGGTCCAAAAACATTCAGTACTTC. Amino acid sequence: CASSSRGRGSKNIQYF. The rearrangement uses TRBV6-2 or TRBV6-3 and TRBJ2-4, with TRBD1 matching over 8 bases. The germline CDR1 and CDR2 sequences are MNHEY and SVGEGT. The J segment lost 2 bases and the V segment lost 4 bases, leaving 7 bases of the junction unmatched. This CDR3 is built from 16 residues.

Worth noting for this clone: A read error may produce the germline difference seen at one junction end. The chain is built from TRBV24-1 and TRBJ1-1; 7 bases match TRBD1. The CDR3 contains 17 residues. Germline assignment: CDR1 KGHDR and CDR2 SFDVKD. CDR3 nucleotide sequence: TGTGCCGCCAGTGAAACGACCCCAAGGACAGGGAACACTGAAGCTTTCTTT. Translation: CAASETTPRTGNTEAFF.